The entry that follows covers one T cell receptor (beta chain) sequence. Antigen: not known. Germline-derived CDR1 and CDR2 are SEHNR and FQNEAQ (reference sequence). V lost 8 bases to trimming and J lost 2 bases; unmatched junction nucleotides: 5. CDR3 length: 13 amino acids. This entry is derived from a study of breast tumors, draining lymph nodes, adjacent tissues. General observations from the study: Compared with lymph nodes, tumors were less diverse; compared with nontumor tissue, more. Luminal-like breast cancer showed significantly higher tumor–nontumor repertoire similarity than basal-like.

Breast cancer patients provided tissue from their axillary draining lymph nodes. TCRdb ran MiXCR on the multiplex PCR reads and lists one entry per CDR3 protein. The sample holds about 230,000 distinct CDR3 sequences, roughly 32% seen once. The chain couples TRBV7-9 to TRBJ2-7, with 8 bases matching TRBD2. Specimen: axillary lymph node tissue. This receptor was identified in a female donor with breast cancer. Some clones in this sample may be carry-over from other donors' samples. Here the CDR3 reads CASSDSGTYEQYF. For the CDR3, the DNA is TGTGCCAGCTCCGATAGCGGGACCTACGAGCAGTACTTC.